A single sample gave rise to the 27 T cell receptor beta chains below, sequenced in a study of shared clonotypes between healthy human individuals. Produced via immunoSEQ multiplex PCR; TCRdb's table is partial and in-frame only. The sample yields roughly 850,000 clones, around 96% seen once. CD45RO-negative cells were positively selected for CCR7, leaving out terminally differentiated effector memory CD45RA+ cells. The specimen sequenced was naive CD8+ T cells sorted from blood. The receptor set was obtained from a man aged 25 to 40 in good health.

Regarding this clone: This same CDR3 is encoded by further DNA sequences in the sample. The genes are TRBV7-9 and TRBJ2-7; 12 bases are shared with TRBD2. Germline V gene lookup returns CDR1 SEHNR and CDR2 FQNEAQ (reference sequence). This CDR3 is built from 14 residues. Losses at the gene ends were 4 bases for V and 3 bases for J; bases not matched to a gene: 1. The CDR3 is CASSSGLAGYEQYF. The CDR3, as DNA: TGTGCCAGCAGCTCGGGACTAGCGGGCTACGAGCAGTACTTC.

V usage is TRBV4-3 and J usage is TRBJ2-7; D call uncertain. The CDR3 has 15 amino acids. CDR1 and CDR2 (germline): LGHNA, YSLEER. The V end was cut by 0 bases, the J end by 3 bases, with 12 bases between. DNA of the CDR3: TGCGCCAGCAGCCAAGATCGCCTTGGGGACTACGAGCAGTACTTC. This codes for CASSQDRLGDYEQYF.

CDR3 protein: CASSYGGTSGTHTQYF. Written as DNA, the CDR3 is TGTGCCAGCAGTTACGGTGGGACTAGCGGGACACATACGCAGTATTTT. The chain carries TRBV6-5 and TRBJ2-3; 13 positions match TRBD2. Looked up from germline, CDR1 is MNHEY and CDR2 is SVGAGI. V shed 2 bases and J 7 bases; nucleotides not matched to a gene: 6. The CDR3 contains 16 residues.

The V gene is TRBV5-8, the J gene TRBJ2-7; D is unclear. The CDR3 has 17 amino acids. V gave up 0 bases and J gave up 2 bases, with 18 bases separating them. Germline CDR1 and CDR2: SGHTS and YDEGEE. CDR3 nucleotide sequence: TGTGCCAGCAGCTTGGGCCCGAGAATGGGGTTCGCCTACGAGCAGTACTTC. This codes for CASSLGPRMGFAYEQYF.

The count of this clone is one. The chain links TRBV14 to TRBJ2-2; TRBD1 or TRBD2 may be the D gene (5 bases each). Germline CDR1 reads SGHDN; CDR2 reads FVKESK. This CDR3 is 14 amino acids long. The V gene lost 5 bases and the J gene lost 6 bases, with 13 bases spanning the gap. CDR3 loop: CASSEGIFSGELFF. CDR3 bases: TGTGCCAGCAGCGAGGGGATTTTCTCCGGGGAGCTGTTTTTT.

This clone was found once. The CDR3 here is CASSHTSANVLTF. In DNA, the CDR3 is TGCGCCAGCAGCCATACTAGTGCCAACGTCCTGACTTTC. This chain uses TRBV4-3 with TRBJ2-6; tentative D call: TRBD2 (5 bases). This CDR3 is 13 amino acids long. Deletions cut 3 bases from V and 7 bases from J, with 7 bases between. The germline V gene encodes CDR1 LGHNA and CDR2 YSLEER.

The chain employs TRBV5-1 and TRBJ2-3; D is unclear. Looked up from germline, CDR1 is SGHRS and CDR2 is YFSETQ. This CDR3 is built from 15 residues. V was pared by 2 bases and J by 0 bases, with 10 bases between. The CDR3 loop reads CASSFGKTSTDTQYF. CDR3 sequence (DNA): TGCGCCAGCAGCTTTGGGAAAACTAGCACAGATACGCAGTATTTT.

This chain uses TRBV7-9 with TRBJ2-7; weak D call: TRBD2 (5 bases). Germline lookup yields CDR1 SEHNR and CDR2 FQNEAQ (reference sequence). The CDR3 sequence is 14 residues long. V lost 6 bases, J lost 0 bases, and 12 bases lay in between. The CDR3 here is CASRPGIGSYEQYF. In DNA, the CDR3 is TGTGCCAGCAGGCCCGGGATTGGCTCCTACGAGCAGTACTTC.

The V and J genes are TRBV11-3 and TRBJ2-1; a possible D gene is TRBD1 (6 bases). Trimming left V 5 bases short and J 7 bases short, with 15 bases between. This CDR3 spans 14 amino acids. CDR1 SGHNT and CDR2 YENEEA come from the germline V gene. CDR3 amino acids: CASSNEGERNEQFF. For the CDR3, the DNA is TGTGCCAGCAGCAACGAGGGGGAGAGGAATGAGCAGTTCTTC.

The chain joins TRBV5-4 to TRBJ1-1, with TRBD1 as a possible D gene (6 bases). The V gene's germline CDR1 is SGHNT and CDR2 YYREEE (reference sequence). CDR3 length equals 17 residues. Trimming took 3 bases from V and 1 from J, leaving 19 bases between them. CDR3 protein: CASSSLGSTGWNTEAFF. In nucleotides, the CDR3 is TGTGCCAGCAGCTCCCTCGGGTCTACAGGGTGGAACACTGAAGCTTTCTTT.

The rearrangement links TRBV7-9 to TRBJ2-7; 7 nucleotides align to TRBD2. Trimming cost V 5 bases and J 0 bases; bases outside gene matches: 10. Per germline, CDR1 SEHNR and CDR2 FQNEAQ (reference sequence). This CDR3 region has 16 residues. This CDR3 is CASSQILAKSSYEQYF. The CDR3 DNA reads as TGTGCCAGCAGCCAAATACTAGCGAAGAGCTCCTACGAGCAGTACTTC.

V is TRBV14 and J is TRBJ2-7; TRBD1 matches at 8 bases. The trim removed 6 bases at V and 3 bases at J, leaving 7 bases unmatched. The CDR3 length is 14 residues. CDR1 SGHDN and CDR2 FVKESK come from the germline V gene. The CDR3 nucleotides are TGTGCCAGCAGGCCGACAGGGGTCGTCTACGAGCAGTACTTC. Translating it yields CASRPTGVVYEQYF.

The chain carries TRBV28 and TRBJ1-1; a possible D gene is TRBD1 (6 bases). The CDR3 spans 15 residues. CDR1 is MDHEN and CDR2 is SYDVKM in the germline V gene. Trimming stripped 2 bases from V and 0 bases from J, with 10 bases between. The DNA for the CDR3 is TGTGCCAGCAGTTTAACCGGGACACTGAACACTGAAGCTTTCTTT. It is translated as CASSLTGTLNTEAFF.

The V call is TRBV29-1, the J call TRBJ2-7; 11 bases match TRBD2. Germline V gene lookup returns CDR1 SQVTM and CDR2 ANQGSEA. Trimming at V came to 3 bases and at J to 4 bases, leaving 5 bases not matched to a gene. The CDR3 loop spans 14 amino acids. The CDR3 region is CSVETTSGSYEQYF. In nucleotides, the CDR3 is TGCAGCGTTGAGACTACTAGCGGGAGTTACGAGCAGTACTTC.

This clone occurred once. The chain carries TRBV21-1 and TRBJ2-3. TRBV21-1 is termed a pseudogene. The CDR3 length is 16 residues. CDR3 DNA sequence: TGTGCCAGCAGCAAACGGCTGGGACCGAGCACAGATACGCAGTATTTT. It is translated as CASSKRLGPSTDTQYF.

This sequence joins TRBV11-3 and TRBJ2-7, with no clear D. V was clipped by 4 bases and J by 3 bases, with 10 bases between them. Germline lookup yields CDR1 SGHNT and CDR2 YENEEA. The length of the CDR3 is 13 residues. The CDR3 region is CASSSRPNYEQYF. The CDR3, as DNA: TGTGCCAGCAGCTCGCGACCGAACTACGAGCAGTACTTC.

The chain is built from TRBV10-2 and TRBJ2-7, with TRBD1 identical over 8 bases. Trimming cost V 5 bases and J 2 bases; bases outside gene matches: 8. Per germline, CDR1 WSHSY and CDR2 SAAADI. The CDR3 runs 15 residues. The CDR3 DNA follows: TGCGCCAGCAGTCCTAAACAGGGGGTCCCCTACGAGCAGTACTTC. It translates to CASSPKQGVPYEQYF.

This clone was recorded once. Within the sample, other DNA sequences also encode this same CDR3. The rearrangement links TRBV27 to TRBJ1-5, with D maybe TRBD1 (5 bases). The V end was cut by 9 bases, the J end by 0 bases, with 12 bases between. The CDR3 has 14 residues. CDR1 and CDR2 (germline): MNHEY, SMNVEV (reference sequence). The CDR3 region is CASTRAGSNQPQHF. As DNA, the CDR3 is TGTGCCAGTACCAGGGCGGGTAGCAATCAGCCCCAGCATTTT.

V and J are TRBV19 and TRBJ2-7; D is possibly TRBD1 (5 bases). There are 14 residues in the CDR3. Germline CDR1 and CDR2: LNHDA and SQIVND (reference sequence). V lost 11 bases to trimming and J lost 6 bases, with 23 bases between them. In DNA form, the CDR3 reads TGTGCCCAGGCCCGCGACAGAAATCTGGGCGAGCAGTACTTC. It specifies CAQARDRNLGEQYF. Variable domain in full (rest from reference TRBV19 and TRBJ2-7): DGGITQSPKYLFRKEGQNVTLSCEQNLNHDAMYWYRQDPGQGLRLIYYSQIVNDFQKGDIAEGYSVSREKKESFPLTVTSAQKNPTAFYLCAQARDRNLGEQYFGPGTRLTVT.

The rearrangement uses TRBV19 and TRBJ2-7, with TRBD2 matching 12 bases. CDR3 length equals 14 residues. CDR1 is LNHDA, CDR2 SQIVND, per germline (reference sequence). J was trimmed by 5 bases and V by 7 bases; bases with no gene match: 6. The DNA for the CDR3 is TGTGCCAGTACTGGGACTAGCGGGTACAACGAGCAGTACTTC. It encodes CASTGTSGYNEQYF.

This chain uses TRBV27 with TRBJ2-1; D unresolved. Deletions cut 6 bases from V and 0 bases from J, with 12 bases between. CDR1 MNHEY and CDR2 SMNVEV come from the germline V gene (reference sequence). The CDR3 is 15 amino acids. In nucleotides, the CDR3 is TGTGCCAGCAGAGCCGTAGGCCTCTCCTACAATGAGCAGTTCTTC. Translated, it gives CASRAVGLSYNEQFF.

This clone was seen just once. The chain joins TRBV15 to TRBJ2-1, with D maybe TRBD2 (5 bases). The CDR3 consists of 15 residues. Germline V lookup: CDR1 LNHNV, CDR2 YYDKDF (reference sequence). V shed 5 bases and J shed 4 bases, with 15 bases lying between them. The CDR3 coding sequence is TGTGCCACCAGCGAACTAGGGTTGGGGTACAATGAGCAGTTCTTC. Its translation is CATSELGLGYNEQFF.

The chain couples TRBV6-5 to TRBJ2-1; the match to TRBD2 covers 7 bases. CDR3 length equals 14 residues. J gave up 8 bases and V 1 base, and 5 bases lay outside the gene matches. Germline CDR1 and CDR2: MNHEY and SVGAGI. The chain's CDR3 is CASSYFQGGDEQFF. For the CDR3, the DNA is TGTGCCAGCAGTTACTTCCAGGGAGGGGATGAGCAGTTCTTC.

The V call is TRBV27, the J call TRBJ2-7; D remains ambiguous. Trimming left V 2 bases short and J 3 bases short, with 14 bases between. The CDR3 is made up of 15 amino acids. Germline V CDR1 and CDR2: MNHEY, SMNVEV (reference sequence). The CDR3 nucleotides are TGTGCCAGCAGTTTAGGGCCACCTCCCCTCTACGAGCAGTACTTC. Translated, it gives CASSLGPPPLYEQYF.

V is TRBV5-8 and J is TRBJ2-1, with 8 bases identical to TRBD2. CDR1 is SGHTS and CDR2 is YDEGEE in the germline V gene. V trimming: 3 bases; J trimming: 10 bases; junction bases outside the gene matches: 15. CDR3 size: 16 residues. The CDR3: CASSSVGLAGSREQFF. CDR3 in DNA: TGTGCCAGCAGCTCGGTCGGGTTAGCGGGATCTCGGGAGCAGTTCTTC.

The rearrangement joins TRBV27 to TRBJ1-5, with D possibly matching TRBD1 (5 bases). V shed 6 bases and J shed 0 bases, with 9 bases lying between them. Germline V gene sequence: CDR1 MNHEY, CDR2 SMNVEV (reference sequence). This CDR3 comprises 14 residues. The CDR3 DNA reads as TGTGCCAGCAGAACAGGATATAGCAATCAGCCCCAGCATTTT. This translates into CASRTGYSNQPQHF.

The chain uses TRBV28 and TRBJ2-7; D tentatively fits TRBD1 or TRBD2 (6 bases each). Trimming stripped 5 bases from V and 0 bases from J, with 14 bases between. CDR1 MDHEN and CDR2 SYDVKM come from the germline V gene. The CDR3 spans 15 residues. CDR3 sequence: CASSTWGDTSYEQYF. The CDR3 nucleotides read TGTGCCAGCAGTACCTGGGGGGACACCTCCTACGAGCAGTACTTC.